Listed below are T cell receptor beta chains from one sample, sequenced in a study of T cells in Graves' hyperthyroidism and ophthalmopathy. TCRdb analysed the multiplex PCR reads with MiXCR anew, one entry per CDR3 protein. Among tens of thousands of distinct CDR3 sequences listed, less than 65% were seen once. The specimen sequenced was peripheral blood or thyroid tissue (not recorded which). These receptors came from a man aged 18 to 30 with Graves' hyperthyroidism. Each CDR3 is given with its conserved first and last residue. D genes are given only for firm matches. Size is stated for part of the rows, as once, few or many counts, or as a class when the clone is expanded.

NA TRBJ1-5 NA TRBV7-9 TGTGCCAGCAGCGCGGGGGCTATGCAGCCCCAGCATTTT CASSAGAMQPQHF
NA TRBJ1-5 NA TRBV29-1 TGCAGCGTCAGGGGAGGGGACAATCAGCCCCAGCATTTT CSVRGGDNQPQHF
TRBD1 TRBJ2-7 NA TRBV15 TGTGCCACCAGCAGGGGACAGACCTACGAGCAGTACTTC CATSRGQTYEQYF
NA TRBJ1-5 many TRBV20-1 TGCAGTGCTAGTCGGGGACAGCCCCAGCATTTT CSASRGQPQHF
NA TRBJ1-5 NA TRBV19 TGTGCCAGCAAAAAGGACAGATATAGCAATCAGCCCCAGCATTTT CASKKDRYSNQPQHF
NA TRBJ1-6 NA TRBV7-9 TGTGCCAGCAGTGCGGATGCGGGGTATTCACCCCTCCACTTT CASSADAGYSPLHF
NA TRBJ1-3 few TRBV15 TGTGCCACCAGCAGGACGGGGAGCTCTGGAAACACCATATATTTT CATSRTGSSGNTIYF
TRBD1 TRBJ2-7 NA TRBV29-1 TGCAGCGCATGGGGACAGGGGAGCAACGAGCAGTACTTC CSAWGQGSNEQYF
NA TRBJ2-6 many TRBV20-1 TGCAGTGCTAGAGGCCCAGGGAGCTCTGGGGCCAACGTCCTGACTTTC CSARGPGSSGANVLTF
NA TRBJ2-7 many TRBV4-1 TGCGCCAGCAGCCATACTACAGGCGGGTACGAGCAGTACTTC CASSHTTGGYEQYF
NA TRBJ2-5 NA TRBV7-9 TGTGCCACCAGCAAACGTCTGGGGAGAGAGACCCAGTACTTC CATSKRLGRETQYF
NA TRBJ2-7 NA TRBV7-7 TGTGCCAGCAGTTTGGAGACAGGACGGGACGAGCAGTACTTC CASSLETGRDEQYF
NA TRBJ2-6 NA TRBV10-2 TGCGCCAGCAGTGAGTCGGCTGGGGCCAACGTCCTGACTTTC CASSESAGANVLTF
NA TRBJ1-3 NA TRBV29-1 NA CSSQTSVYFCAISPGGDRDTIYF
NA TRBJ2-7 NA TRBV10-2 TGCGCCAGCAGCCACGAGACTACCTACGAGCAGTACTTC CASSHETTYEQYF
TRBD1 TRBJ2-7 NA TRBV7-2 TGTGCCAGCAGCCTCCGGGAAGGGGGCTACTACGAGCAGTACTTC CASSLREGGYYEQYF
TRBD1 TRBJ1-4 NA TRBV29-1 TGCAGCGTTGCGGGGGACAGGGGGGTGGAAAAACTGTTTTTT CSVAGDRGVEKLFF
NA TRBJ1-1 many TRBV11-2 TGTGCCAGCAGCTTAAATCCGGGGGCGAGGATGAACACTGAAGCTTTCTTT CASSLNPGARMNTEAFF
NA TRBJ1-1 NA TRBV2 TGTGCCAGCAGGATCGAGGGACAATTGAACACTGAAGCTTTCTTT CASRIEGQLNTEAFF
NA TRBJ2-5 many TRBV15 TGTGCCACCTCCGGGTTACAAGAGACCCAGTACTTC CATSGLQETQYF
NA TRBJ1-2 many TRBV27 TGTGCCAGCAGTTATACGGGCGGGAATGGCTACACCTTC CASSYTGGNGYTF
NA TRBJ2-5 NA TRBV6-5 TGTGCCAGCAGTTTACAGGCGACACCGGAGGCCTTC CASSLQATPEAF
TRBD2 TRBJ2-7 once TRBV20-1 TGCAGTGCTAGGCGAACTAGCGGGAGCTCCTACGAGCAGTACTTC CSARRTSGSSYEQYF
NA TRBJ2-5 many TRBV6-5 TGTGCCAGCAGCTCTTCCGACGGTAAAGGGACCCAGTACTTC CASSSSDGKGTQYF
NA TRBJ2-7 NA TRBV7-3 TGTGCCAGCAGTCCCTCGGATCTCTACGAGCAGTACTTC CASSPSDLYEQYF
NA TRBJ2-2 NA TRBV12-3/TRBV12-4 TGTGCCAGCAGTTCCCCCACCGGGGAGCTGTTTTTT CASSSPTGELFF
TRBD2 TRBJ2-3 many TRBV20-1 TGCAGTGCTAGGAGTAGCGGGCATTTCACAGATACGCAGTATTTT CSARSSGHFTDTQYF
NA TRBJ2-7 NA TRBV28 TGTGCCAGCAGTTTAGGAGCGGCCCCCTACGAGCAGTACTTC CASSLGAAPYEQYF
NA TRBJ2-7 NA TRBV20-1 TGCAGTGCTAGGGAAAACAACGGGCAACCACACGAGCAGTACTTC CSARENNGQPHEQYF
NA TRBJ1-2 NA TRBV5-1 TGCGCCAGCAGCTTGGAGGGGACGGACTATGGCTACACCTTC CASSLEGTDYGYTF
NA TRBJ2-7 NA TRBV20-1 TGCAGTGCTCGGTCGAGACGGGGGACCGTCCACGAGCAGTACTTC CSARSRRGTVHEQYF
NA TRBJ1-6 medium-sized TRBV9 TGTGCCAGCAGCGGGCCAAGTTCTAATTCACCCCTCCACTTT CASSGPSSNSPLHF
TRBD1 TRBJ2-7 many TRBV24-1 TGTGCCACCAGTGATTCGGACAGGGGCTACGAGCAGTACTTC CATSDSDRGYEQYF
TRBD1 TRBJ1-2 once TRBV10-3 TGTGCCAGCAGACGACCGGGACAGCCCTATGGCTACACCTTC CASRRPGQPYGYTF
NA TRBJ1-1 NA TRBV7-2 TGTGCCAGCAGTCGCGCGGCAGGGGAGCTGAACACTGAAGCTTTCTTT CASSRAAGELNTEAFF
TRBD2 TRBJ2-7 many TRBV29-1 TGCAGCGTGAGGCCCGGGACTAGCGGGAGGTACGAGCAGTACTTC CSVRPGTSGRYEQYF
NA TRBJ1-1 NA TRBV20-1 TGCAGTGCTGCGGACGCATATGAAGCTTTCTTT CSAADAYEAFF
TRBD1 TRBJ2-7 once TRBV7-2 TGTGCCAGCAGACAGGGGGACGGCTACGAGCAGTACTTC CASRQGDGYEQYF
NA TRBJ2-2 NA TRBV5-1 TGCGCCAGCGGGGAGCTGTTTTTT CASGELFF
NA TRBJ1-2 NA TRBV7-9 TGTGCCAGCAGCGAGCAGGCGGCTAACTATGGCCACACTTTC CASSEQAANYGHTF
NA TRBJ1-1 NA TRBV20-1 TGCAGTGCCAACCTGATACCGAGCCGGGCAGAAGCTTCCTTT CSANLIPSRAEASF
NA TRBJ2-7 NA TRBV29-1 TGCAGCGTTGTCGGGGCAGGGCGCGAGCAGTACTTC CSVVGAGREQYF
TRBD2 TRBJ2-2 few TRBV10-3 TGTGCCATCAGTCTTGGGACTAGCGCGGCCGGGGAGCTGTTTTTT CAISLGTSAAGELFF
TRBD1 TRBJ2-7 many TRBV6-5 TGTGCCAGCAGTTACTACGGGACAGGTGCCTCGTACGGGGTGTACTTC CASSYYGTGASYGVYF
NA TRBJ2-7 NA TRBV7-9 TGTGCCAGCAGCCAAGAGGGAGGCTACGAGCAGTACTTC CASSQEGGYEQYF
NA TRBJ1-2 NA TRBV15 TGTGCCACCAGCAGAGACAAGGGTACGGAGGGCTACACCTTC CATSRDKGTEGYTF
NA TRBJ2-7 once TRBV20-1 TGCGGTGCTATAAACGCCGGGCAGTCCTTC CGAINAGQSF
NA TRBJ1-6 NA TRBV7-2 TGTGCCAGCAGCCCCGGATACAATTCACCCCTCCACTTT CASSPGYNSPLHF
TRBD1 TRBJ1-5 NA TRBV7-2 TGTGCCAGCAGCGGACAGGGTGTGCAGCCTCAGCATTTT CASSGQGVQPQHF
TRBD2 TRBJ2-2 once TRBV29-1 TGCAGCGTTGCGTTGGGGGGGGGAGAGCTAACCGGGGAGCTGTTTTTT CSVALGGGELTGELFF
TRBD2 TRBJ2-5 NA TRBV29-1 TGCAGCATCGACGTGGGGACTAGCGGGAGTAGGACCCAGTACTTC CSIDVGTSGSRTQYF
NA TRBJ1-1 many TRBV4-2 TGTGCCAGCAGCCCCACCGGGGGCGAGACTGAAGCTTTCTTT CASSPTGGETEAFF
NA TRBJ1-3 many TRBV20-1 TGCAGTGCTAGTGGCCCAGGGCTCATGCACACCATATATTTT CSASGPGLMHTIYF
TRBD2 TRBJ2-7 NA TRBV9 TGTGCCAGCAGCACGACTAGCGGGAGGAGGGAGCAGTACTTC CASSTTSGRREQYF
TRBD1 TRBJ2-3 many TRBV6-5 TGTGCCAGCAGGACAGGGGGCGCAAATACGCAGTATTTT CASRTGGANTQYF